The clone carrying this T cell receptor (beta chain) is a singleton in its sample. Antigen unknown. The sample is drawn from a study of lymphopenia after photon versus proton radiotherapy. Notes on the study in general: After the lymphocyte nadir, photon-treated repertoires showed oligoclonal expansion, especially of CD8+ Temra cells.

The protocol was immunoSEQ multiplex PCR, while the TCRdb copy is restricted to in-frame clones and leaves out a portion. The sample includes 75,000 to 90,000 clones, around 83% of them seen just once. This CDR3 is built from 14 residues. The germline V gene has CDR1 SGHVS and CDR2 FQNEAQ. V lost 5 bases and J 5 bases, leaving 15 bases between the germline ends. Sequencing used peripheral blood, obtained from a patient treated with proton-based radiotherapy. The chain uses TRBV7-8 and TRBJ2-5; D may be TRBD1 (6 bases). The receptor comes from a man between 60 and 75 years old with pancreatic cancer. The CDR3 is CASSLYDRLETQYF. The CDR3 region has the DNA TGTGCCAGCAGCCTATACGACAGGTTGGAGACCCAGTACTTC.